The rows below give T cell receptor beta chains drawn from one sample of a study of CD8+CD57+ T cells in acquired aplastic anemia. TCRdb re-analysed the reads in MiXCR, keeping a single row per CDR3 protein. The sample carries 150,000 to 200,000 distinct CDR3 sequences, under 50% recorded once. The sample was sorted CD4+, CD8+, or CD8+CD57+ T cells (not recorded which) from PBMCs. Every receptor here comes from a human donor with aplastic anemia. Both conserved end residues are part of each CDR3. Each record gives: clone size, D gene, J gene, V gene, CDR3 protein, CDR3 DNA. A D gene is named only where the DNA matches it firmly. Clone size is not always given. Where it is, it says once, few, many or a class for expanded clones.

>many|TRBD1|TRBJ1-4|TRBV11-2
CASSSPGQGGEKLFF
TGTGCCAGCAGCTCGCCGGGACAGGGGGGTGAAAAACTGTTTTTT
>few|TRBD1|TRBJ2-7|TRBV29-1
CSVEGDRAYEQYF
TGCAGCGTTGAAGGGGACAGGGCCTACGAGCAGTACTTC
>-|-|TRBJ2-2|TRBV29-1
CSVEAGIGELFF
TGCAGCGTTGAAGCGGGGATCGGGGAGCTGTTTTTT
>many|-|TRBJ2-7|TRBV2
CASSAKREQYF
TGTGCCAGCAGTGCAAAGAGGGAGCAGTACTTC
>few|TRBD1|TRBJ2-1|TRBV12-3/TRBV12-4
CASSRLSGQGLNEQFF
TGTGCCAGCAGCCGGCTATCGGGACAGGGTCTAAATGAGCAGTTCTTC
>many|-|TRBJ1-6|TRBV14
CASSQVRANNSPLHF
TGTGCCAGCAGCCAAGTTCGGGCGAATAATTCACCCCTCCACTTT
>many|-|TRBJ1-5|TRBV15
CATSRVDSNQPQHF
TGTGCCACCAGCAGAGTGGACAGCAATCAGCCCCAGCATTTT
>many|TRBD1|TRBJ2-5|TRBV6-5
CASSRPGQGVWETQYF
TGTGCCAGCAGCCGACCGGGACAGGGGGTCTGGGAGACCCAGTACTTC
>-|TRBD1|TRBJ2-7|TRBV29-1
CSVERGQGARGEQYF
TGCAGCGTTGAAAGAGGGCAGGGGGCACGGGGGGAGCAGTACTTC
>many|TRBD2|TRBJ2-5|TRBV24-1
CATSDPGLAGETQYF
TGTGCCACCAGTGACCCGGGACTAGCAGGGGAGACCCAGTACTTC
>many|TRBD2|TRBJ2-1|TRBV5-1
CASNYGTSGTNEQFF
TGCGCCAGCAATTACGGGACTAGCGGGACCAATGAGCAGTTCTTC
>-|TRBD2|TRBJ2-7|TRBV4-2
CASSQDRARGSTYEQYF
TGTGCCAGCAGCCAAGATCGGGCTCGCGGGAGCACCTACGAGCAGTACTTC
>-|TRBD2|TRBJ2-5|TRBV5-1
CASSSNGAGEETQYF
TGCGCCAGCAGCTCAAACGGAGCGGGGGAAGAGACCCAGTACTTC
>-|-|TRBJ2-7|TRBV9
CASRPLGQGVGYEQYF
TGTGCCAGTCGCCCCCTAGGGCAGGGAGTCGGGTACGAGCAGTACTTC
>many|TRBD1|TRBJ2-5|TRBV7-2
CASSYQTGSAETQYF
TGTGCCAGCAGCTACCAGACAGGGTCAGCAGAGACCCAGTACTTC
>few|TRBD1|TRBJ2-5|TRBV11-2
CASSLGLGQGQETQYF
TGTGCCAGCAGCTTAGGCCTCGGACAGGGACAAGAGACCCAGTACTTC
>-|-|TRBJ2-1|TRBV24-1
CATSRQGRIHEQFF
TGTGCCACCAGTAGGCAAGGGAGGATCCATGAGCAGTTCTTC
>-|-|TRBJ1-5|TRBV2
CASSVTGNQPQHF
TGTGCCAGCAGTGTCACCGGGAATCAGCCCCAGCATTTT
>many|-|TRBJ1-6|TRBV11-2
CASSLDQGTSPLHF
TGTGCCAGCAGCTTAGATCAGGGGACTTCACCCCTCCACTTT
>-|TRBD1|TRBJ1-1|TRBV14
CASSQDRTGRQTEAFF
TGTGCCAGCAGCCAAGACAGGACAGGGAGACAAACTGAAGCTTTCTTT
>-|-|TRBJ2-1|TRBV10-3
CAIRVGGPNNEQFF
TGTGCCATCAGGGTGGGGGGGCCTAATAATGAGCAGTTCTTC
>-|-|TRBJ1-2|TRBV20-1
CSARAANYGYTF
TGCAGTGCTAGAGCCGCTAACTATGGCTACACCTTC
>-|TRBD2|TRBJ2-3|TRBV24-1
CATSDASGGSTDTQYF
TGTGCCACCAGTGATGCTAGCGGGGGGAGCACAGATACGCAGTATTTT
>-|TRBD1|TRBJ1-3|TRBV15
CATSKQGARNTIYF
TGTGCCACCAGCAAACAGGGGGCTCGAAACACCATATATTTT
>-|TRBD1|TRBJ1-2|TRBV7-9
CASSQPGQGGGYTF
TGTGCCAGCAGCCAACCCGGACAGGGTGGCGGCTACACCTTC
>many|-|TRBJ1-2|TRBV6-1
CASSEQPSYGYTF
TGTGCCAGCAGTGAACAGCCTTCCTATGGCTACACCTTC
>-|TRBD1|TRBJ1-2|TRBV2
CASSQGGQGYYGYTF
TGTGCCAGCAGTCAGGGAGGACAGGGCTACTATGGCTACACCTTC
>-|TRBD2|TRBJ2-3|TRBV29-1
CSGLAGGLHMTDTQYF
TGCAGCGGCCTAGCGGGGGGCCTCCACATGACAGATACGCAGTATTTT
>-|-|TRBJ2-5|TRBV30
CAWSRSKGTQYF
TGTGCCTGGAGTAGAAGTAAGGGGACCCAGTACTTC
>-|TRBD1|TRBJ1-1|TRBV20-1
CSAYGTGANTEAFF
TGCAGTGCGTACGGGACAGGGGCGAACACTGAAGCTTTCTTT
>many|TRBD2|TRBJ2-7|TRBV10-3
CAISEGLAGPYEQYF
TGTGCCATCAGTGAGGGACTAGCGGGGCCCTACGAGCAGTACTTC
>-|-|TRBJ2-5|TRBV11-2
CASSLDVGAVAQYF
TGTGCCAGCAGCTTAGACGTCGGTGCAGTGGCCCAGTACTTC
>many|TRBD1|TRBJ1-1|TRBV10-3
CAITLGTDTEAFF
TGTGCCATCACCCTCGGGACAGACACTGAAGCTTTCTTT
>-|TRBD1|TRBJ1-2|TRBV24-1
CATSDHGTGVSGYTF
TGTGCCACCAGTGACCACGGGACAGGGGTTAGTGGCTACACCTTC
>many|-|TRBJ2-2|TRBV7-2
CASSLVWELFF
TGTGCCAGCAGCTTGGTTTGGGAGCTGTTTTTT
>once|-|TRBJ2-6|TRBV7-9
CASSSGEAGANVLTF
TGTGCCAGCAGTTCCGGGGAGGCTGGGGCCAACGTCCTGACTTTC
>-|TRBD2|TRBJ2-1|TRBV9
CASSLGLAYNEQFF
TGTGCCAGCAGCCTAGGACTAGCCTACAATGAGCAGTTCTTC
>-|-|TRBJ1-2|TRBV2
CASSKSEGFGYTF
TGTGCCAGCAGTAAGTCGGAGGGATTCGGCTACACCTTC
>many|-|TRBJ1-6|TRBV30
CAGGTNSPLHF
TGTGCCGGGGGGACTAATTCACCCCTCCACTTT
>-|-|TRBJ2-5|TRBV7-9
CASSQGGSGIETQYF
TGTGCCAGCAGCCAAGGTGGTTCGGGGATAGAGACCCAGTACTTC
>many|TRBD2|TRBJ2-1|TRBV19
CASTPLAAPHGEQFF
TGTGCCAGTACCCCACTAGCGGCGCCCCACGGAGAGCAGTTCTTC
>many|-|TRBJ2-7|TRBV19
CASSKGEPSYEQYF
TGTGCCAGTAGTAAAGGGGAGCCTAGCTACGAGCAGTACTTC
>few|-|TRBJ1-1|TRBV24-1
CATSNSYTEAFF
TGTGCCACCAGCAACTCTTACACTGAAGCTTTCTTT
>many|-|TRBJ2-3|TRBV20-1
CSAFGTRTDTQYF
TGCAGTGCGTTCGGGACACGCACAGATACGCAGTATTTT
>-|-|TRBJ2-5|TRBV24-1
CATSDSGRGPSKTQYF
TGTGCCACCAGTGACTCCGGTAGGGGACCATCAAAGACCCAGTACTTC
>-|-|TRBJ2-7|TRBV20-1
CSARVRGGSYEQYF
TGCAGTGCTAGAGTCAGGGGGGGCTCCTACGAGCAGTACTTC
>-|-|TRBJ1-6|TRBV11-2
CASSLWGRF
TGTGCCAGCAGCTTATGGGGCAGATTT
>-|-|TRBJ2-7|TRBV19
CASSMGPSYEQYF
TGTGCCAGTAGTATGGGACCATCCTACGAGCAGTACTTC
>-|TRBD1|TRBJ2-7|TRBV20-1
CSAADREDYEQYF
TGCAGTGCCGCGGACAGGGAGGATTACGAGCAGTACTTC